Following are 24 T cell receptor beta chains from one sample sequenced in a study of read filtering for tumor transcriptome and immune sequencing (dated by TCRdb to the early 2020s). Reads for this sample came from an Illumina HiSeq 4000. Starting from roughly 370 ng RNA, TCR libraries were constructed with the Immunoverse kit using molecular barcoded adaptors that cover the alpha/delta and beta/gamma chains. The public reads were quality trimmed at Q25 with fastp and then assembled into clones with MiXCR by TCRdb, keeping productive beta chains. One record per CDR3 amino acid sequence lists the most common genes and DNA. The sample includes fewer than 35,000 distinct CDR3 sequences, with around 18% observed a single time. Of the sample, around 16% falls within the top ten clones. Sequences were obtained from a population of CD138-negative cells sorted from bone marrow. Taken with the paper, the label for cell subset or site translates to: bone marrow mononuclear cells depleted of CD138+ plasma/myeloma cells by negative magnetic selection. All receptors come from a donor aged 40 or over with multiple myeloma.

This clonotype was observed once. Relative to the germline gene, one junction end is altered; a read error may explain this. J is TRBJ1-1 and V is TRBV20-1, with a weak D call TRBD1 (5 bases). Germline values: CDR1 DFQATT, CDR2 SNEGSKA (reference sequence). This CDR3 has 16 amino acids. The CDR3 loop is CSARDWGNSVDTEAFF. CDR3 DNA sequence: TGCAGTGCTAGAGATTGGGGGAACTCCGTGGACACTGAAGCCTTCTTT.

This clonotype was seen ten or more times. The chain recombines TRBV7-9 with TRBJ2-7; D is unresolved. CDR3 size: 13 residues. CDR1 is SEHNR and CDR2 is FQNEAQ in the germline V gene (reference sequence). Trimming shortened V by 0 bases and J by 5 bases, and 8 bases separated the two germline ends. The DNA for the CDR3 is TGTGCCAGCAGCTTAGCCCTAGGTGACGAGCAGTACTTC. Its translation is CASSLALGDEQYF.

This clonotype was detected many times. V usage is TRBV6-6 and J usage is TRBJ2-1; weak D call: TRBD2 (6 bases). The germline V gene has CDR1 MNHNY and CDR2 SVGAGI (reference sequence). The V end was cut by 7 bases, the J end by 7 bases, with 23 bases between. This CDR3 is 16 amino acids long. CDR3 nucleotide sequence: TGTGCCAGCACTCCCAGGACTATCATGAGCCGGAATGAGCAGTTCTTC. Translation: CASTPRTIMSRNEQFF.

In the case of this clonotype: A far more abundant clone sits one base away, making this likely a read error. The chain links TRBV6-5 to TRBJ2-5; D is uncertain. The germline V gene has CDR1 MNHEY and CDR2 SVGAGI. The CDR3 consists of 14 residues. V dropped 8 bases and J dropped 4 bases, with 17 bases sitting between them. The CDR3 coding sequence is TGTGCCAGCTGCCCCCTGGAGCAAGCAGAGACCCAGTACTTC. Translation gives CASCPLEQAETQYF.

This clonotype was counted ten times or more. The chain joins TRBV11-2 to TRBJ2-1, with TRBD2 identical over 8 bases. V shed 5 bases, J shed 2 bases, and the junction held 11 bases outside the gene matches. Per the germline V gene, CDR1 is SGHAT and CDR2 is FQNNGV. There are 17 residues in the CDR3. CDR3 DNA: TGTGCCAGCAGCAAAAAGGTTGGCGGGGGGCCCTACAATGAGCAGTTCTTC. Its protein is CASSKKVGGGPYNEQFF. Drawing the rest from reference TRBV11-2 and TRBJ2-1, the complete variable domain is EAGVAQSPRYKIIEKRQSVAFWCNPISGHATLYWYQQILGQGPKLLIQFQNNGVVDDSQLPKDRFSAERLKGVDSTLKIQPAKLEDSAVYLCASSKKVGGGPYNEQFFGPGTRLTVL.

At least ten counts were recorded for this clonotype. This chain uses TRBV7-9 with TRBJ2-1; the D gene is possibly TRBD2 (6 bases). CDR3 length: 13 amino acids. V lost 0 bases and J 6 bases, leaving 6 bases between the germline ends. Per germline, CDR1 SEHNR and CDR2 FQNEAQ (reference sequence). CDR3 sequence: CASSLAGGNEQFF. The CDR3, as DNA: TGTGCCAGCAGCTTAGCCGGGGGCAATGAGCAGTTCTTC.

CDR3 sequence: CASSISGGAADTQYF. CDR3 DNA sequence: TGCGCCAGCAGTATTAGCGGAGGCGCGGCAGATACGCAGTATTTT. This chain uses TRBV4-1 with TRBJ2-3, with D maybe TRBD2 (6 bases). The CDR3 runs to 15 residues. Germline values: CDR1 MGHRA, CDR2 YSYEKL. Trimming stripped 6 bases from V and 4 bases from J, with 17 bases between.

By share, this clonotype ranks as medium-sized. The rearrangement joins TRBV12-5 to TRBJ2-1; a possible D gene is TRBD2 (6 bases). This CDR3 has 15 residues. Germline CDR1 reads LGHNT; CDR2 reads FRNRAP. V was clipped by 3 bases and J by 2 bases, with 11 bases between them. CDR3 residues: CASGLGGVAYNEQFF. The CDR3 DNA follows: TGTGCTAGTGGTTTAGGCGGGGTTGCCTACAATGAGCAGTTCTTC. Looking up the rest from reference TRBV12-5 and TRBJ2-1 gives the full variable domain: DARVTQTPRHKVTEMGQEVTMRCQPILGHNTVFWYRQTMMQGLELLAYFRNRAPLDDSGMPKDRFSAEMPDATLATLKIQPSEPRDSAVYFCASGLGGVAYNEQFFGPGTRLTVL.

Details on this clonotype: This clone may be a read error of a much larger clone one base away. The rearrangement joins TRBV4-1 to TRBJ1-4, with TRBD1 identical over 10 bases. TRBJ2-3 matches the DNA end more closely, so the J call is doubtful. The CDR3 is 15 amino acids. Germline V lookup: CDR1 MGHRA, CDR2 YSYEKL. Here the CDR3 reads CARSVGTGVPDTQYF. CDR3 coding DNA: TGCGCCAGAAGCGTTGGGACAGGGGTTCCAGATACGCAGTATTTT.

This clonotype has a count of ten or more. The V gene is TRBV2, the J gene TRBJ2-1; 8 bases agree with TRBD2. The V and J ends lost 6 bases and 4 bases, in that order; junction bases with no gene match: 2. CDR3 size: 13 residues. Per germline, CDR1 SNHLY and CDR2 FYNNEI. The DNA of the CDR3 is TGTGCCAGCAGACTAGCGGAATACAATGAGCAGTTCTTC. Its translation: CASRLAEYNEQFF.

This clonotype was picked up many times. The chain links TRBV5-1 to TRBJ2-1; D gene ambiguous. Trimming took off 4 bases at V and 3 bases at J, with 8 bases between the two ends. Germline CDR1 reads SGHRS; CDR2 reads YFSETQ. This CDR3 spans 13 amino acids. CDR3 loop: CASSPDGYNEQFF. As DNA, the CDR3 is TGCGCCAGCAGCCCCGACGGCTACAATGAGCAGTTCTTC. Filled out from reference TRBV5-1 and TRBJ2-1, the complete variable domain reads KAGVTQTPRYLIKTRGQQVTLSCSPISGHRSVSWYQQTPGQGLQFLFEYFSETQRNKGNFPGRFSGRQFSNSRSEMNVSTLELGDSALYLCASSPDGYNEQFFGPGTRLTVL.

On this clonotype: This sequence is one base from a far larger clone and is likely a read error. The chain is built from TRBV7-3 and TRBJ2-7; TRBD2 agrees at 11 bases. CDR1 SGHTA and CDR2 FQGTGA come from the germline V gene. CDR3 size: 15 residues. Trimming cost V 5 bases and J 9 bases; bases outside gene matches: 12. CDR3 in DNA: TGTGCCAGCAGCCAGCCGGCTAGCGGGAGGCACGGGCAGTACTTC. It yields the protein CASSQPASGRHGQYF.

In its sample, this clonotype was seen a few times. The J gene is TRBJ2-5, the V gene TRBV11-2; 10 bases match TRBD1. The CDR3 totals 16 residues. J was trimmed by 5 bases and V by 3 bases; bases with no gene match: 9. Germline lookup yields CDR1 SGHAT and CDR2 FQNNGV. The CDR3 sequence: CASSFQTGTGVETQYF. For the CDR3, the DNA is TGTGCCAGCAGCTTCCAAACCGGGACAGGGGTCGAGACCCAGTACTTC.

This clonotype was found many times. J is TRBJ2-1 and V is TRBV19, with 12 positions matching TRBD2. Germline V gene sequence: CDR1 LNHDA, CDR2 SQIVND (reference sequence). Trimming took 5 bases from V and 9 from J; bases not matched to a gene: 5. CDR3 length equals 14 residues. This CDR3 reads CASSLTSGSTEQFF. Written as DNA, the CDR3 is TGTGCCAGTAGTCTGACTAGCGGGAGTACTGAGCAGTTCTTC. Based on the CDR3 plus reference TRBV19 and TRBJ2-1, the full variable domain is DGGITQSPKYLFRKEGQNVTLSCEQNLNHDAMYWYRQDPGQGLRLIYYSQIVNDFQKGDIAEGYSVSREKKESFPLTVTSAQKNPTAFYLCASSLTSGSTEQFFGPGTRLTVL.

This clonotype was seen a single time. A much larger clone is a single base away; this may be a read error. The gene calls are TRBV7-7 and TRBJ2-5; the match to TRBD2 covers 9 bases. This CDR3 has 15 residues. The germline CDR1 and CDR2 sequences are SSHAT and FNYEAQ (reference sequence). The CDR3 here is CASSLVAGGHATQYF. CDR3 coding DNA: TGTGCTAGCAGCTTAGTGGCGGGAGGGCATGCGACCCAGTACTTC.

Note on this clonotype: The likely explanation is a read error, given a far larger clone one base away. This chain links TRBV20-1 with TRBJ1-6; D is possibly TRBD1 (6 bases). The DNA matches TRBJ1-1 better at its end, which makes the J call doubtful. The CDR3 is made up of 12 amino acids. Germline CDR1 and CDR2: DFQATT and SNEGSKA (reference sequence). The CDR3 region is CSASQGRSKAFF. The CDR3 region has the DNA TGCAGTGCTAGTCAGGGGCGCTCTAAAGCTTTCTTT.

This clonotype was seen at least ten times. This chain joins TRBV5-4 and TRBJ2-3, with 11 bases that match TRBD2. Germline V gene sequence: CDR1 SGHNT, CDR2 YYREEE (reference sequence). The trim removed 5 bases at V and 4 bases at J, leaving 3 bases unmatched. The CDR3 totals 14 residues. The CDR3: CASSPGLAADTQYF. CDR3 sequence (DNA): TGTGCCAGCAGTCCGGGACTAGCGGCAGATACGCAGTATTTT.

Details on this clonotype: Sequence at one end of the junction differs from germline and may be a read error. V and J are TRBV6-5 and TRBJ1-4; D remains unclear. The germline CDR1 and CDR2 sequences are MNHEY and SVGAGI. The CDR3 runs to 12 residues. CDR3 loop: CAGSSTNEKLFF. The CDR3 bases are TGTGCCGGCAGTTCGACTAATGAAAAACTGTTTTTT.

The chain combines TRBV5-1 with TRBJ2-7, with D perhaps matching TRBD1 (6 bases). Germline-derived CDR1 and CDR2 are SGHRS and YFSETQ. CDR3 length: 12 amino acids. V lost 4 bases, J lost 6 bases, and 11 bases lay in between. CDR3 nucleotide sequence: TGCGCCAGCAGCCCCGGGACATTCGAGCAGTACTTC. It specifies CASSPGTFEQYF.

Ten or more counts support this clonotype. This chain uses TRBV27 with TRBJ2-3; D uncertain. The germline gives CDR1 MNHEY, CDR2 SMNVEV (reference sequence). The CDR3 extends over 12 amino acids. Trimming removed 5 bases at V and 2 bases at J, with 5 bases between. The DNA of the CDR3 is TGTGCCAGCAGTAGACTCACAGATACGCAGTATTTT. It encodes CASSRLTDTQYF.

Concerning this clonotype itself: A much larger clone lies one base from this, so it may be a read error. The chain carries TRBV5-1 and TRBJ2-7; 8 bases line up with TRBD2. The DNA end favors TRBJ2-1, so the J call may be wrong. The CDR3 contains 15 residues. Germline CDR1 is SGHRS and CDR2 is YFSETQ. DNA of the CDR3: TGCGCCAGCAGTTTCGGCGGGGGGCCCTCCTACGAGCAGTTCTTC. Translating gives CASSFGGGPSYEQFF.

Ten or more counts support this clonotype. The chain uses TRBV11-1 and TRBJ2-1, with D possibly TRBD2 on 6 matching bases. The CDR3 has 13 residues. CDR1 and CDR2 from the germline V gene are SGHAT and FQDESV (reference sequence). V was shortened by 5 bases and J by 5 bases, with 10 bases between the two germline ends. The CDR3 loop is CASSPLANNEQFF. The CDR3, as DNA: TGTGCCAGCAGCCCTCTAGCGAACAATGAGCAGTTCTTC. Based on the CDR3 plus reference TRBV11-1 and TRBJ2-1, the full variable domain is EAEVAQSPRYKITEKSQAVAFWCDPISGHATLYWYRQILGQGPELLVQFQDESVVDDSQLPKDRFSAERLKGVDSTLKIQPAELGDSAMYLCASSPLANNEQFFGPGTRLTVL.

In its sample, this clonotype was seen many times. V usage is TRBV5-1 and J usage is TRBJ2-1; D remains ambiguous. Germline values: CDR1 SGHRS, CDR2 YFSETQ. V was cut by 0 bases and J by 6 bases, with 7 bases left in between. The CDR3 covers 13 residues. The CDR3 DNA sequence: TGCGCCAGCAGCTTGGATCCGGCCAATGAGCAGTTCTTC. Translation: CASSLDPANEQFF. Full variable domain (outside the CDR3, taken from reference TRBV5-1 and TRBJ2-1): KAGVTQTPRYLIKTRGQQVTLSCSPISGHRSVSWYQQTPGQGLQFLFEYFSETQRNKGNFPGRFSGRQFSNSRSEMNVSTLELGDSALYLCASSLDPANEQFFGPGTRLTVL.

This clonotype was counted at least ten times. This chain links TRBV7-8 with TRBJ2-5, with TRBD2 as a possible D gene (5 bases). The CDR3 runs 14 residues. Germline loops: CDR1 SGHVS, CDR2 FQNEAQ. V was shortened by 2 bases and J by 5 bases, with 12 bases between the two germline ends. In DNA form, the CDR3 reads TGTGCCAGCAGCTTAATCGGAGGATATGAGACCCAGTACTTC. Amino acid sequence: CASSLIGGYETQYF.